The rows below give T cell receptor beta chains drawn from one sample of a study of T-cell reconstitution after alpha-beta-depleted transplantation in children. TCRdb independently ran MiXCR on the PCR reads; one entry per CDR3 protein. The sample consists of approximately 250,000 distinct CDR3 sequences, 9.7% of them appearing once. The specimen was PBMCs from the stem cell graft donor, collected from the stem cell graft. These receptor sequences come from a human donor who donated a stem cell graft to a child with SCID. The CDR3 runs from the conserved cysteine through the conserved F or W. The order of the fields is J gene, V gene, clone size, D gene, CDR3 protein, CDR3 DNA. D genes are given only for firm matches. Not all rows give a size; the values are once, few, many and, for expanded clones, a class.

TRBJ2-7	TRBV7-2	many	TRBD1	CASSLTGVYEQYF	TGTGCCAGCAGCTTGACAGGGGTTTACGAGCAGTACTTC
TRBJ2-1	TRBV6-5	many	NA	CASSRGGDEQFF	TGTGCCAGCTCACGAGGAGGCGATGAGCAGTTCTTC
TRBJ1-2	TRBV4-2	many	NA	CASSQDLSTDYGYTF	TGTGCCAGCAGCCAAGATCTTAGTACGGACTATGGCTACACCTTC
TRBJ2-5	TRBV20-1	many	NA	CSARDSQGSRETQYF	TGCAGTGCTAGAGATTCCCAGGGGAGTAGAGAGACCCAGTACTTC
TRBJ1-6	TRBV29-1	many	TRBD1	CSVRTGENSPLHF	TGCAGCGTTCGGACAGGAGAAAATTCACCCCTCCACTTT
TRBJ2-7	TRBV20-1	many	NA	CSARDLAFPGAYEQYF	TGCAGTGCTAGAGATCTTGCATTCCCCGGGGCCTACGAGCAGTACTTC
TRBJ1-6	TRBV5-1	many	NA	CASSLGTVDNSPLHF	TGCGCCAGCAGCTTGGGGACGGTCGATAATTCACCCCTCCACTTT
TRBJ2-1	TRBV5-1	many	TRBD2	CASSLPLAGPGDEQFF	TGCGCCAGCAGCTTGCCTTTAGCGGGGCCGGGGGATGAGCAGTTCTTC
TRBJ2-4	TRBV20-1	many	NA	CSARDGRGGENIQYF	TGCAGTGCTAGAGATGGGAGGGGGGGGGAAAACATTCAGTACTTC
TRBJ2-7	TRBV2	NA	TRBD1	CASISHPLLDRLESSYEQYF	TGTGCCAGCATCTCTCATCCCCTCCTGGACAGGTTGGAAAGCTCCTACGAGCAGTACTTC
TRBJ1-2	TRBV5-1	many	NA	CASSLAKNYGYTF	TGCGCCAGCAGCTTGGCCAAAAACTATGGCTACACCTTC
TRBJ1-1	TRBV20-1	many	NA	CSAREGGTEAFF	TGCAGTGCTAGAGAGGGGGGCACTGAAGCTTTCTTT
TRBJ2-5	TRBV12-3/TRBV12-4	many	NA	CASSLGVGDSGTQYF	TGTGCCAGCAGTTTAGGGGTGGGGGACTCAGGGACCCAGTACTTC
TRBJ1-2	TRBV7-3	few	TRBD1	CASSLTGGFGYTF	TGTGCCAGCAGCTTAACAGGGGGCTTCGGCTACACCTTC
TRBJ2-5	TRBV20-1	many	TRBD1	CSASSQGKGTQYF	TGCAGTGCTAGTTCACAGGGGAAGGGGACCCAGTACTTC
TRBJ2-2	TRBV20-1	few	NA	CSAGEKVGNTGELFF	TGCAGTGCTGGAGAAAAAGTGGGGAACACCGGGGAGCTGTTTTTT
TRBJ1-3	TRBV6-6	NA	NA	CASMVGSGNTIYF	TGTGCCAGCATGGTAGGGTCTGGAAACACCATATATTTT
TRBJ1-5	TRBV6-1	NA	TRBD1	CASSPTGANQPQHF	TGTGCCAGCAGCCCCACAGGGGCCAATCAGCCCCAGCATTTT
TRBJ2-4	TRBV12-3/TRBV12-4	many	NA	CASSFVAQLEYF	TGTGCCAGCAGTTTCGTCGCCCAGCTGGAGTACTTC
TRBJ2-1	TRBV2	many	TRBD1	CASRRQGDEQFF	TGTGCCAGCAGACGACAGGGCGATGAGCAGTTCTTC
TRBJ2-5	TRBV18	many	NA	CASSPLRETQYF	TGTGCCAGCTCACCGCTGAGAGAGACCCAGTACTTC
TRBJ1-2	TRBV5-6	many	NA	CASSSIYGYTF	TGTGCCAGCAGCTCGATCTATGGCTACACCTTC
TRBJ2-2	TRBV4-3	NA	NA	CASSQDLWQNTGELFF	TGCGCCAGCAGCCAAGATCTATGGCAGAACACCGGGGAGCTGTTTTTT
TRBJ2-7	TRBV5-6	many	NA	CASSRYYEQYF	TGTGCCAGCAGCCGTTACTACGAGCAGTACTTC
TRBJ2-1	TRBV12-3/TRBV12-4	many	NA	CASSRSYNEQFF	TGTGCCAGCAGTCGCTCCTACAATGAGCAGTTCTTC
TRBJ1-2	TRBV4-2	once	NA	CASSQEGRSNYGYTF	TGTGCCAGCAGCCAAGAAGGGCGGAGTAACTATGGCTACACCTTC
TRBJ2-7	TRBV20-1	many	NA	CSALSRRETREQYF	TGCAGTGCCTTGTCACGGAGGGAAACCCGGGAGCAGTACTTC
TRBJ2-1	TRBV29-1	many	NA	CSVEDGGSSSYNEQFF	TGCAGCGTTGAAGATGGGGGGTCAAGCTCCTACAATGAGCAGTTCTTC
TRBJ2-1	TRBV5-1	many	NA	CASSLAQDPPVEFF	TGCGCCAGCAGCTTGGCCCAAGATCCGCCTGTCGAGTTCTTC
TRBJ2-1	TRBV27	NA	TRBD1	CASKSGTASSYNEQFF	TGTGCCAGCAAATCTGGGACAGCCAGCTCCTACAATGAGCAGTTCTTC
TRBJ2-7	TRBV20-1	many	TRBD2	CSGGTRAYEQYF	TGCAGTGGGGGGACTAGGGCCTACGAGCAGTACTTC
TRBJ1-4	TRBV5-1	many	NA	CASSPTTNEKLFF	TGCGCCAGCAGCCCCACAACTAATGAAAAACTGTTTTTT
TRBJ2-2	TRBV5-5	many	NA	CASSLRYPSGTGELFF	TGTGCCAGCAGCTTGCGGTACCCCTCAGGGACCGGGGAGCTGTTTTTT
TRBJ1-5	TRBV5-1	many	NA	CASSLLGVQPQHF	TGCGCCAGCAGCCTATTAGGGGTTCAGCCCCAGCATTTT
TRBJ1-3	TRBV5-1	many	NA	CASSLEGGPRNTIYF	TGCGCCAGCAGCTTGGAAGGGGGGCCTCGAAACACCATATATTTT
TRBJ2-7	TRBV7-2	NA	NA	CASSPGLTYEPYF	TGTGCCAGCAGCCCGGGCTTAACCTACGAGCCGTACTTC
TRBJ1-3	TRBV29-1	many	NA	CSVAQDPGCSGNTIYF	TGCAGCGTCGCCCAGGACCCAGGGTGCTCTGGAAACACCATATATTTT
TRBJ2-5	TRBV7-2	many	TRBD2	CASSLSPSGNQETQYF	TGTGCCAGCAGCTTATCCCCTAGCGGGAACCAAGAGACCCAGTACTTC
TRBJ1-4	TRBV7-6	many	NA	CASSDGFRKLFF	TGTGCCAGCAGCGACGGCTTCCGAAAACTGTTTTTT